Below, 16 T cell receptor beta chains from the same sample are listed, as sequenced in a study of blood T cell repertoires in COVID-19. Generated by immunoSEQ multiplex PCR, the TCRdb table keeps only in-frame clones and is missing some. Of just over 250,000 clones in the sample, about 90% were seen once. The source material was peripheral blood. The receptors come from an older woman with COVID-19, enrolled during active disease.

In DNA form, the CDR3 reads TGTGCCACCAGCAGAGGCCGGGACTTTAGCACAGATACGCAGTATTTT. Amino acid sequence: CATSRGRDFSTDTQYF. The chain uses TRBV15 and TRBJ2-3; D is perhaps TRBD2 (6 bases). Per germline, CDR1 LNHNV and CDR2 YYDKDF (reference sequence). CDR3 length: 16 residues. Trimming removed 1 base from V and 0 bases from J, with 11 bases in between.

Comments on this clone: Other DNA sequences in this specimen translate into the identical CDR3. The chain has TRBV28 and TRBJ1-2, with 7 bases lining up with TRBD1. The CDR3 covers 14 residues. Germline V gene lookup returns CDR1 MDHEN and CDR2 SYDVKM. V dropped 5 bases and J dropped 2; count of bases not matched to a gene: 5. CDR3 bases: TGTGCCAGCAGTCTCCCGGGACAGAACTATGGCTACACCTTC. This translates into CASSLPGQNYGYTF.

The chain couples TRBV6-5 to TRBJ2-3; 9 bases match TRBD2. In germline, CDR1 is MNHEY, CDR2 SVGAGI. The V segment lost 7 bases and the J segment 2 bases; nucleotides outside the gene matches: 7. The CDR3 is 15 residues long. CDR3 amino acids: CASTATSGATDTQYF. The CDR3 nucleotides are TGTGCCAGCACTGCGACTAGCGGAGCCACAGATACGCAGTATTTT.

The CDR3 nucleotides are TGTGCCAGCAGCTACGGACAGGGGGGAGGAGAGACCCAGTACTTC. Protein sequence: CASSYGQGGGETQYF. V usage is TRBV7-8 and J usage is TRBJ2-5; 10 bases match TRBD1. The V gene's germline CDR1 is SGHVS and CDR2 FQNEAQ. CDR3 length equals 15 residues. The V gene end was trimmed by 4 bases and the J gene end by 4 bases; junction bases not matched to a gene: 6. Full variable domain (remainder filled in from reference TRBV7-8 and TRBJ2-5): GAGVSQSPRYKVAKRGQDVALRCDPISGHVSLFWYQQALGQGPEFLTYFQNEAQLDKSGLPSDRFFAERPEGSVSTLKIQRTQQEDSAVYLCASSYGQGGGETQYFGPGTRLLVL.

The rearrangement links TRBV7-6 to TRBJ1-1; D uncertain. This CDR3 region has 13 residues. V lost 1 base, J lost 5 bases, and 8 bases lay in between. Germline CDR1 reads SGHVS; CDR2 reads FNYEAQ. DNA for the CDR3: TGTGCCAGCAGCTTAGAACCTATGACTGAAGCTTTCTTT. Protein sequence: CASSLEPMTEAFF.

The chain links TRBV28 to TRBJ2-2, with 11 bases fitting TRBD2. Germline V CDR1 and CDR2: MDHEN, SYDVKM. The CDR3 consists of 16 residues. V was clipped by 5 bases and J by 4 bases; unmatched bases: 6. In DNA, the CDR3 is TGTGCCAGCAGTCGATTGGGACTAGCGGTCACCGGGGAGCTGTTTTTT. Its translation: CASSRLGLAVTGELFF.

This rearrangement joins TRBV4-2 to TRBJ1-1, with unresolved D. The CDR3 totals 15 residues. CDR1 and CDR2 from the germline V gene are LGHNA and YNFKEQ. V lost 4 bases, J lost 1 base, and 13 bases lay in between. DNA of the CDR3: TGTGCCAGCAGCCCTAGCGTCGGTTGGAACACTGAAGCTTTCTTT. Protein product: CASSPSVGWNTEAFF.

Only one count was recorded for this clone. J is TRBJ1-5 and V is TRBV27; a possible D gene is TRBD1 (6 bases). The CDR3 runs to 13 residues. With 6 bases removed from V and 6 bases from J, the gap between germline ends came to 12 bases. Germline loops: CDR1 MNHEY, CDR2 SMNVEV (reference sequence). CDR3 loop: CASSHRVRQPQHF. CDR3 bases: TGTGCCAGCAGCCACAGGGTTCGTCAGCCCCAGCATTTT.

The gene calls are TRBV7-8 and TRBJ2-7; 8 bases fit TRBD1. This CDR3 has 15 amino acids. The germline V gene encodes CDR1 SGHVS and CDR2 FQNEAQ. Trimming removed 4 bases from V and 4 bases from J; junction bases left unmatched: 9. The CDR3 sequence: CASSSDRGATYEQYF. The CDR3 DNA is TGTGCCAGCAGCTCAGACAGGGGCGCAACATACGAGCAGTACTTC.

A note on this clone: The same CDR3 arises from other DNA sequences in this sample as well. The chain uses TRBV19 and TRBJ2-1, with 11 bases identical to TRBD2. J lost 5 bases, V lost 5 bases, and 5 bases had no gene match. The CDR3 is 15 residues long. Germline-derived CDR1 and CDR2 are LNHDA and SQIVND (reference sequence). As DNA, the CDR3 is TGTGCCAGTAGTCCGGGGACTAGCGGCAACAATGAGCAGTTCTTC. Its protein is CASSPGTSGNNEQFF.

The chain's CDR3 is CASSFGQGGETQYF. CDR3 bases: TGTGCCAGCAGCTTCGGACAGGGAGGCGAGACCCAGTACTTC. The chain is built from TRBV7-3 and TRBJ2-5, with 8 positions matching TRBD1. The CDR3 has 14 residues. V shed 3 bases, J shed 5 bases, and the junction held 5 bases outside the gene matches. Germline V gene data show CDR1 as SGHTA and CDR2 as FQGTGA.

The rearrangement links TRBV3-1 (or the pseudogene TRBV3-2) to TRBJ2-1, with 13 positions matching TRBD2. V lost 3 bases, J lost 8 bases, and 1 base stayed unmatched. The CDR3 spans 14 residues. Germline V lookup: CDR1 LGHDT, CDR2 YNNKEL (reference sequence). The CDR3 bases are TGTGCCAGCAGCCAGGGACTAGCGGGATATGAGCAGTTCTTC. Translated, it gives CASSQGLAGYEQFF.

V usage is TRBV2 and J usage is TRBJ2-7; 9 nucleotides align to TRBD2. This CDR3 spans 14 amino acids. The germline V gene has CDR1 SNHLY and CDR2 FYNNEI. J lost 3 bases, V lost 7 bases, and 7 bases had no gene match. Here the CDR3 reads CASKWAGGLYEQYF. CDR3 in DNA: TGTGCCAGCAAATGGGCGGGAGGGCTCTACGAGCAGTACTTC. Looking up the rest from reference TRBV2 and TRBJ2-7 gives the full variable domain: EPEVTQTPSHQVTQMGQEVILRCVPISNHLYFYWYRQILGQKVEFLVSFYNNEISEKSEIFDDQFSVERPDGSNFTLKIRSTKLEDSAMYFCASKWAGGLYEQYFGPGTRLTVT.

The V gene is TRBV4-1, the J gene TRBJ2-7, with TRBD1 as a possible D gene (6 bases). The CDR3 has 15 amino acids. V lost 3 bases and J lost 4, with 16 bases in between. Germline CDR1 reads MGHRA; CDR2 reads YSYEKL. This CDR3 is CASSQTTGISYEQYF. As DNA, the CDR3 is TGCGCCAGCAGCCAGACTACAGGGATCAGTTACGAGCAGTACTTC.

The rearrangement joins TRBV6-6 to TRBJ2-7, with 7 bases that match TRBD1. Germline CDR1 reads MNHNY; CDR2 reads SVGAGI (reference sequence). J lost 3 bases, V lost 3 bases, and 5 bases had no gene match. The CDR3 is made up of 14 amino acids. The CDR3, as DNA: TGTGCCAGCAGTTATTTCGGGGACAGCTACGAGCAGTACTTC. Translated: CASSYFGDSYEQYF.

The CDR3 nucleotides are TGTGCCAGCAGCCAAGATCAACCGGGGGGAGGTTCACCCCTCCACTTT. This encodes CASSQDQPGGGSPLHF. The chain carries TRBV14 and TRBJ1-6, with a possible D match to TRBD1 (5 bases). Trimming stripped 0 bases from V and 9 bases from J, with 15 bases between. CDR1 and CDR2 (germline): SGHDN, FVKESK. The length of the CDR3 is 16 residues.